This is a list of T cell receptor beta chains from one sample in a study of T cells after yellow fever vaccination. TCRdb itself ran the 5' RACE reads through MiXCR, one entry per CDR3 protein. The table has approximately 300,000 distinct CDR3 sequences, roughly 10% seen once; the top ten hold 3% to 3.5%. The specimen was CD4+ T cells sorted from PBMCs, collected 45 days after the yellow fever booster vaccination. The source is a man in his late teens or twenties who received the YFV17D yellow fever vaccine. Both conserved end residues are part of each CDR3. A D gene is named only where the DNA matches it firmly. Rows give clone size only sometimes, using once, few, many, or a class for an expanded clone.

13	TRBV7-9	TRBJ2-1	NA	NA	CASSLGSGNEQFF	TGTGCCAGCAGCTTAGGTTCCGGGAATGAGCAGTTCTTC
13	TRBV7-2	TRBJ2-1	NA	TRBD1	CASSVDRGNEQFF	TGTGCCAGCAGCGTCGACAGGGGAAATGAGCAGTTCTTC
13	TRBV2	TRBJ1-1	few	NA	CASSEEGDTEAFF	TGTGCCAGCAGTGAGGAGGGTGACACTGAAGCTTTCTTT
18	TRBV21-1	TRBJ2-1	many	NA	CASSNPDTGDIPYNEQFF	TGTGCCAGCAGCAACCCCGACACCGGCGATATCCCCTACAATGAGCAGTTCTTC
14	TRBV7-9	TRBJ2-1	NA	NA	CASTPGRSYNEQFF	TGTGCCAGCACCCCTGGCCGCTCCTACAATGAGCAGTTCTTC
11	TRBV29-1	TRBJ1-1	NA	NA	CSGYRDTEAFF	TGCAGCGGCTACAGGGACACTGAAGCTTTCTTT
17	TRBV6-1	TRBJ2-7	few	TRBD2	CASSELQWEGRAWEQYF	TGTGCCAGCAGTGAACTTCAATGGGAGGGGAGGGCCTGGGAGCAGTACTTC
14	TRBV9	TRBJ2-5	few	TRBD2	CASSAPGLEGTQYF	TGTGCCAGCAGCGCCCCCGGACTAGAAGGGACCCAGTACTTC
13	TRBV9	TRBJ1-2	few	TRBD1	CASSVEPGGGYTF	TGTGCCAGCAGCGTAGAGCCAGGGGGTGGCTACACCTTC
12	TRBV28	TRBJ1-1	NA	NA	CASTTGNTEAFF	TGTGCCAGCACGACAGGGAACACTGAAGCTTTCTTT
13	TRBV10-3	TRBJ1-1	many	TRBD1	CAISGTGLMEAFF	TGTGCCATTTCCGGGACAGGGCTCATGGAAGCTTTCTTT
15	TRBV5-1	TRBJ1-3	NA	NA	CASSLGLGLGNTIYF	TGCGCCAGCAGCTTGGGCCTCGGTCTTGGAAACACCATATATTTT
18	TRBV24-1	TRBJ2-3	NA	NA	CATSRRRGHPEPTDTQYF	TGTGCCACCAGTCGACGAAGGGGACATCCAGAACCCACAGATACGCAGTATTTT
17	TRBV21-1	TRBJ2-7	few	NA	CASSTRTGGPSSYEQYF	TGTGCCAGCAGCACCCGGACAGGGGGGCCAAGCTCCTACGAGCAGTACTTC
14	TRBV5-1	TRBJ1-2	many	TRBD1	CASSLGTGSYGYTF	TGCGCCAGCAGCTTGGGGACAGGGAGCTATGGCTACACCTTC
13	TRBV3-1	TRBJ2-3	NA	NA	CASSQHGTGTQYF	TGTGCCAGCAGCCAGCACGGGACGGGTACGCAGTATTTT
13	TRBV20-1	TRBJ1-2	few	NA	CSARQPPNYGYTF	TGCAGTGCTAGACAGCCGCCTAACTATGGCTACACCTTC
15	TRBV6-6	TRBJ2-3	few	NA	CASSYHQTDTDTQYF	TGTGCCAGCAGTTACCACCAGACGGACACAGATACGCAGTATTTT
16	TRBV4-2	TRBJ2-6	NA	NA	CASSQIGGSGANVLTF	TGTGCCAGCAGCCAAATCGGGGGTTCCGGGGCCAACGTCCTGACTTTC
15	TRBV19	TRBJ1-5	NA	NA	CASSITAHSNQPQHF	TGTGCCAGTAGTATAACAGCGCATAGCAATCAGCCCCAGCATTTT
15	TRBV18	TRBJ1-2	NA	NA	CASSPVGLANYGYTF	TGTGCCAGCTCACCGGTAGGACTAGCTAACTATGGCTACACCTTC
15	TRBV5-1	TRBJ2-5	few	TRBD1	CASRYDRGPPETQYF	TGCGCCAGCAGGTACGACAGGGGGCCTCCAGAGACCCAGTACTTC
14	TRBV6-1	TRBJ2-3	NA	TRBD2	CASRGLAGTDTQYF	TGTGCCAGCCGTGGACTAGCGGGGACAGATACGCAGTATTTT
14	TRBV7-2	TRBJ2-5	NA	TRBD2	CASSTGLAYETQYF	TGTGCCAGCAGCACCGGACTAGCGTATGAGACCCAGTACTTC
15	TRBV2	TRBJ1-1	NA	TRBD1	CASSAQGAPSTEAFF	TGTGCCAGCAGTGCGCAGGGGGCGCCTAGCACTGAAGCTTTCTTT
15	TRBV6-6	TRBJ1-5	few	TRBD1	CASSYPTGGNQPQHF	TGTGCCAGCAGTTACCCTACAGGGGGCAATCAGCCCCAGCATTTT
16	TRBV11-2	TRBJ2-3	few	NA	CASSLQGPSITDTQYF	TGTGCCAGCAGCCTCCAGGGACCTAGCATCACAGATACGCAGTATTTT
14	TRBV7-9	TRBJ1-1	NA	TRBD1	CASSPRGTAMEAFF	TGTGCCAGCAGCCCACGTGGGACAGCGATGGAAGCTTTCTTT
15	TRBV5-1	TRBJ2-5	few	TRBD2	CASSLTSGAQETQYF	TGCGCCAGCAGCTTGACTAGCGGGGCCCAAGAGACCCAGTACTTC
16	TRBV5-1	TRBJ2-3	NA	NA	CASSRVRRRSTDTQYF	TGCGCCAGCAGTCGGGTTCGGCGGAGGAGCACAGATACGCAGTATTTT
15	TRBV4-2	TRBJ2-3	few	NA	CASSQSLKSPDTQYF	TGTGCCAGCAGCCAATCTCTAAAATCCCCAGATACGCAGTATTTT
12	TRBV12-3/TRBV12-4	TRBJ2-7	few	NA	CASRSGVHEQYF	TGTGCCAGCAGATCAGGGGTCCACGAGCAGTACTTC
13	TRBV5-1	TRBJ2-5	few	NA	CASSSRLGETQYF	TGCGCCAGCAGTTCGCGACTGGGAGAGACCCAGTACTTC
16	TRBV11-1	TRBJ2-2	many	NA	CASSSPAGADTGELFF	TGTGCCAGCAGCTCTCCGGCAGGGGCCGACACCGGGGAGCTGTTTTTT
14	TRBV28	TRBJ1-1	many	NA	CASSPQGSVTEAFF	TGTGCCAGCAGTCCACAGGGAAGTGTCACTGAAGCTTTCTTT
16	TRBV19	TRBJ1-5	few	NA	CASSLPRGGPFRPQHF	TGTGCCAGTAGTTTGCCCCGAGGAGGACCGTTTAGGCCCCAGCATTTT
13	TRBV20-1	TRBJ2-3	few	NA	CSARQPTTDTQYF	TGCAGTGCTAGACAGCCTACCACAGATACGCAGTATTTT
15	TRBV7-2	TRBJ2-5	few	NA	CASTIGGPLGETQYF	TGTGCCAGCACCATTGGGGGGCCCCTAGGGGAGACCCAGTACTTC
15	TRBV15	TRBJ1-2	few	NA	CATSRDRGRGYGYTF	TGTGCCACCAGCAGAGATCGAGGGCGCGGGTATGGCTACACCTTC
13	TRBV20-1	TRBJ2-3	NA	NA	CSAWTEGTDTQYF	TGCAGTGCCTGGACTGAGGGAACGGATACGCAGTATTTT
14	TRBV10-3	TRBJ1-2	few	TRBD1	CATAASGQVIGYTF	TGTGCCACCGCCGCGTCGGGACAGGTGATCGGCTACACCTTC
15	TRBV14	TRBJ1-4	few	NA	CASSQDMGANEKLFF	TGTGCCAGCAGCCAAGACATGGGGGCTAATGAAAAACTGTTTTTT
12	TRBV19	TRBJ1-1	few	NA	CAKNREVTEAFF	TGTGCCAAAAACAGGGAAGTGACTGAAGCTTTCTTT
13	TRBV4-3	TRBJ2-5	NA	NA	CASSQDFSRAQYF	TGCGCCAGCAGCCAAGATTTTTCGCGGGCCCAGTACTTC
15	TRBV7-2	TRBJ1-1	few	NA	CASSLVRQAVAEAFF	TGTGCCAGCAGCTTAGTTCGGCAGGCCGTCGCTGAAGCTTTCTTT
20	TRBV12-3/TRBV12-4	TRBJ2-5	NA	TRBD2	CASSPRRGGLFVGDRETQYF	TGTGCCAGCAGTCCGCGGCGGGGGGGCCTTTTCGTCGGGGATCGCGAGACCCAGTACTTC
14	TRBV7-9	TRBJ1-1	NA	NA	CASSPRTLRAEAFF	TGTGCCAGCAGCCCCAGGACCCTTAGGGCTGAAGCTTTCTTT
13	TRBV27	TRBJ2-2	NA	NA	CASSLHGSGELFF	TGTGCCAGCAGTCTACACGGTTCCGGGGAGCTGTTTTTT
16	TRBV30	TRBJ1-1	NA	TRBD1	CAWSPTGTSGFAEAFF	TGTGCCTGGAGCCCGACAGGGACGTCGGGGTTTGCTGAAGCTTTCTTT
20	TRBV6-6	TRBJ2-3	few	TRBD1	CASSYPDWGRTPRGTDTQYF	TGTGCCAGCAGTTACCCCGATTGGGGTCGGACCCCCAGGGGGACAGATACGCAGTATTTT
17	TRBV5-1	TRBJ2-1	few	TRBD2	CASSGTSGPKYYNEQFF	TGCGCCAGCAGCGGGACTAGCGGGCCTAAATACTACAATGAGCAGTTCTTC